The 23 T cell receptor beta chains below all came from one sample that was sequenced in a study of shared clonotypes between healthy human individuals. Method: immunoSEQ multiplex PCR; TCRdb's copy keeps in-frame clones and lacks some. The table records approximately 590,000 clones, less than 97% of them present only once. Naive CD8 isolation took CD45RO-negative cells positively selected for CCR7 and excluded terminally differentiated effector memory CD45RA+ cells. The specimen was naive CD8+ T cells sorted from blood. The receptors here all came from a woman in her 30s in good health.

This chain uses TRBV28 with TRBJ2-1; D is perhaps TRBD2 (5 bases). V was cut by 11 bases and J by 2 bases, with 10 bases left in between. Germline CDR1 is MDHEN and CDR2 is SYDVKM. The CDR3 is 12 residues long. The CDR3 loop is CACRGPYNEQFF. The CDR3 coding sequence is TGTGCCTGCCGAGGGCCCTACAATGAGCAGTTCTTC.

V gene TRBV2 combines with J gene TRBJ2-7, with D hard to call. Trimming cost V 7 bases and J 0 bases, with 10 bases left between them. The CDR3 length is 13 residues. The germline V gene encodes CDR1 SNHLY and CDR2 FYNNEI. Here the CDR3 reads CASNGASSYEQYF. The DNA for the CDR3 is TGTGCCAGCAACGGTGCTAGCTCCTACGAGCAGTACTTC.

The rearrangement joins TRBV28 to TRBJ2-3, with a possible D match to TRBD1 (5 bases). This CDR3 comprises 12 residues. Trimming stripped 4 bases from V and 6 bases from J, with 8 bases between. In germline, CDR1 is MDHEN, CDR2 SYDVKM. The CDR3 is CASSYSGDTQYF. CDR3 DNA: TGTGCCAGCAGTTACTCAGGGGATACGCAGTATTTT.

This chain uses TRBV7-9 with TRBJ1-1; 7 bases are a match to TRBD1. Germline V CDR1 and CDR2: SEHNR, FQNEAQ (reference sequence). V was pared by 6 bases and J by 10 bases, with 8 bases of the junction left unmatched. The CDR3 runs to 12 residues. CDR3 in amino acids: CASRADRDAAFF. CDR3 coding DNA: TGTGCCAGCAGGGCCGACAGGGATGCAGCTTTCTTT.

Only one count was recorded for this clone. The chain is built from TRBV2 and TRBJ2-6; unclear D gene. There are 15 residues in the CDR3. The V end lost 5 bases, the J end lost 0 bases, and 8 bases lay between the germline ends. The germline CDR1 and CDR2 sequences are SNHLY and FYNNEI. The DNA of the CDR3 is TGTGCCAGCAGTCCGACGGGCTCTGGGGCCAACGTCCTGACTTTC. Its translation is CASSPTGSGANVLTF.

This rearrangement joins TRBV28 to TRBJ1-2, with 9 bases matching TRBD1. Trimming removed 6 bases from V and 4 bases from J; junction bases left unmatched: 6. The germline gives CDR1 MDHEN, CDR2 SYDVKM. This CDR3 spans 14 amino acids. Here the CDR3 DNA reads TGTGCCAGCAGACACACAGGGGGCTTCTATGGCTACACCTTC. Its translation: CASRHTGGFYGYTF.

This chain joins TRBV7-9 and TRBJ1-1; the match to TRBD1 covers 7 bases. CDR1 is SEHNR, CDR2 FQNEAQ, per germline (reference sequence). The V gene end was trimmed by 5 bases and the J gene end by 3 bases; junction bases not matched to a gene: 3. The CDR3 runs to 13 residues. Here the CDR3 reads CASSQGGHTEAFF. The CDR3 DNA sequence: TGTGCCAGCAGCCAGGGGGGTCACACTGAAGCTTTCTTT.

This chain joins TRBV5-6 and TRBJ1-6, with D uncertain. This CDR3 comprises 17 residues. Germline lookup yields CDR1 SGHDT and CDR2 YYEEEE. With 0 bases removed from V and 0 bases from J, the gap between germline ends came to 10 bases. In DNA, the CDR3 is TGTGCCAGCAGCTTGGCCGCTCGAAGCTCCTATAATTCACCCCTCCACTTT. Amino acids: CASSLAARSSYNSPLHF.

CDR3 loop: CASSSLGDSYEQYF. CDR3 sequence (DNA): TGTGCCAGCAGCTCCCTAGGAGACAGCTACGAGCAGTACTTC. The chain couples TRBV7-6 to TRBJ2-7; the D gene is possibly TRBD1 (5 bases). This CDR3 spans 14 amino acids. Germline V gives CDR1 SGHVS, CDR2 FNYEAQ. Deletions cut 4 bases from V and 3 bases from J, with 13 bases between.

V and J are TRBV27 and TRBJ2-7, with 9 positions matching TRBD2. This CDR3 comprises 16 residues. The germline V gene encodes CDR1 MNHEY and CDR2 SMNVEV (reference sequence). V gave up 4 bases and J gave up 6 bases; unmatched junction bases: 13. In DNA, the CDR3 is TGTGCCAGCAGTTCCTCGGGTAGCGGGAGTCGTTTCGAGCAGTACTTC. It translates to CASSSSGSGSRFEQYF.

The chain links TRBV19 to TRBJ2-1; TRBD1 or TRBD2 may be the D gene (5 bases each). V gave up 3 bases and J gave up 3 bases, with 15 bases separating them. There are 16 residues in the CDR3. Per germline, CDR1 LNHDA and CDR2 SQIVND (reference sequence). CDR3 DNA: TGTGCCAGTAGTATCCGGCCGGGGCAGGTCTACAATGAGCAGTTCTTC. Its translation: CASSIRPGQVYNEQFF.

The rearrangement uses TRBV5-6 and TRBJ2-7, with D uncertain. Germline CDR1 and CDR2: SGHDT and YYEEEE. The CDR3 has 14 residues. Trimming removed 4 bases at V and 5 bases at J, with 16 bases between. The CDR3 sequence is CASSLTQAVHEQYF. In DNA form, the CDR3 reads TGTGCCAGCAGCCTGACCCAGGCGGTCCACGAGCAGTACTTC.

The chain uses TRBV7-9 and TRBJ2-7; TRBD1 aligns across 11 bases. In germline, CDR1 is SEHNR, CDR2 FQNEAQ (reference sequence). With V trimmed by 5 bases and J by 1 base, 7 bases remained unmatched. The CDR3 extends over 16 amino acids. The DNA of the CDR3 is TGTGCCAGCAGCCCTGCCGGACAGGGGGCTTCCTACGAGCAGTACTTC. This sequence encodes CASSPAGQGASYEQYF.

V usage is TRBV9 and J usage is TRBJ2-1; the match to TRBD2 covers 9 bases. The V segment lost 0 bases and the J segment 4 bases; nucleotides outside the gene matches: 5. CDR3 length: 16 residues. CDR1 and CDR2 (germline): SGDLS, YYNGEE. The CDR3 DNA is TGTGCCAGCAGCGTAGCCGCTAGCGGGGTTTACAATGAGCAGTTCTTC. Translation: CASSVAASGVYNEQFF.

V usage is TRBV7-8 and J usage is TRBJ2-5; maybe TRBD1 (6 bases). The V end lost 8 bases, the J end lost 2 bases, and 15 bases lay between the germline ends. This CDR3 spans 14 amino acids. From germline, CDR1 is SGHVS and CDR2 FQNEAQ. DNA of the CDR3: TGTGCCAGCGGGGTGGCCAGGGGACAAGAGACCCAGTACTTC. It encodes CASGVARGQETQYF.

The CDR3 DNA follows: TGTGCCAGTAGTATCTTTTTCGGGACAGCCTACGAGCAGTACTTC. Translation gives CASSIFFGTAYEQYF. The chain combines TRBV19 with TRBJ2-7; TRBD1 matches at 7 bases. Losses at the gene ends were 3 bases for V and 2 bases for J; bases not matched to a gene: 7. Per germline, CDR1 LNHDA and CDR2 SQIVND (reference sequence). The CDR3 runs to 15 residues. The whole variable domain, remainder taken from reference TRBV19 and TRBJ2-7, is DGGITQSPKYLFRKEGQNVTLSCEQNLNHDAMYWYRQDPGQGLRLIYYSQIVNDFQKGDIAEGYSVSREKKESFPLTVTSAQKNPTAFYLCASSIFFGTAYEQYFGPGTRLTVT.

This rearrangement joins TRBV5-4 to TRBJ2-7, with 11 bases fitting TRBD2. The CDR3 loop spans 15 amino acids. CDR1 is SGHNT, CDR2 YYREEE, per germline (reference sequence). V dropped 3 bases and J dropped 1; count of bases not matched to a gene: 3. CDR3 residues: CASSWGLAESYEQYF. The CDR3 nucleotides read TGTGCCAGCAGCTGGGGACTAGCGGAGTCCTACGAGCAGTACTTC.

The gene calls are TRBV6-5 and TRBJ1-1; a possible D gene is TRBD1 (6 bases). The CDR3 is 14 amino acids. Trimming cost V 7 bases and J 4 bases, with 16 bases left between them. The germline CDR1 and CDR2 sequences are MNHEY and SVGAGI. The CDR3 region has the DNA TGTGCCAGCACTTTAACAGGGTCAGGCACTGAAGCTTTCTTT. It specifies CASTLTGSGTEAFF.

The gene calls are TRBV9 and TRBJ2-2; TRBD1 or TRBD2 may be the D gene (7 bases each). Germline V gene lookup returns CDR1 SGDLS and CDR2 YYNGEE. V gave up 2 bases and J gave up 6 bases, with 14 bases separating them. The CDR3 has 15 amino acids. The CDR3 here is CASSVGGGASGELFF. In nucleotides, the CDR3 is TGTGCCAGCAGCGTGGGAGGGGGCGCCTCCGGGGAGCTGTTTTTT.

Note on this clone: Other DNA sequences of this sample code for an identical CDR3. The chain recombines TRBV5-4 with TRBJ2-7, with D unclear. Germline V gene sequence: CDR1 SGHNT, CDR2 YYREEE (reference sequence). The ends were cut back, 0 bases at V and 2 bases at J, with 6 bases in the middle. This CDR3 region has 13 residues. CDR3 DNA: TGTGCCAGCAGCTTGGGAGGTACCTACGAGCAGTACTTC. Translating it yields CASSLGGTYEQYF.

This chain links TRBV10-1 with TRBJ2-5, with D tentatively TRBD1 (6 bases). The CDR3 is 15 residues long. Germline lookup yields CDR1 WNHNN and CDR2 SYGVQD (reference sequence). V was cut by 2 bases and J by 2 bases, with 12 bases left in between. The CDR3 DNA is TGCGCCAGCAGTGAGGGGCAGGGGCATCAAGAGACCCAGTACTTC. It encodes CASSEGQGHQETQYF.

V is TRBV11-2 and J is TRBJ2-6, with D possibly being TRBD1 or TRBD2 (5 bases each). This CDR3 region has 15 residues. V was shortened by 3 bases and J by 4 bases, with 10 bases between the two germline ends. Germline CDR1 reads SGHAT; CDR2 reads FQNNGV. Written as DNA, the CDR3 is TGTGCCAGCAGCTTTTGGGACGCCGGGGCCAACGTCCTGACTTTC. This codes for CASSFWDAGANVLTF.

With regard to this clone: Other DNA sequences within the sample encode an identical CDR3. The chain joins TRBV15 to TRBJ2-7; the match to TRBD1 covers 10 bases. Germline-derived CDR1 and CDR2 are LNHNV and YYDKDF (reference sequence). Germline trimming cut 6 bases from V and 1 base from J; bases unmatched to any gene: 3. The CDR3 has 14 residues. DNA of the CDR3: TGTGCCACCAGTCCGGGACAGGGGTCCTACGAGCAGTACTTC. It translates to CATSPGQGSYEQYF.